This T cell receptor beta chain was sequenced for a study of blood T cell repertoires in COVID-19. Study-wide background: There were acute and convalescent COVID-19 samples, and they came from the United States, Italy and Spain. T cells, B-cell-depleted T cells, or PBMCs supplied cDNA or gDNA.

Trimming pared 2 bases from V and 3 bases from J, leaving 15 bases between. Germline V gives CDR1 SGHNT, CDR2 YYREEE (reference sequence). CDR3 size: 15 residues. In the study's own analysis: By means of reference gene primer amplification, nucleated cell counts were estimated. Sequencing was performed with immunoSEQ multiplex PCR; in TCRdb, only in-frame clones are kept and a portion is missing. The V and J calls and clone size come from that table; D and trimming were worked out from the DNA. The sample has fewer than 30,000 clones, over 75% seen once. Sequencing input: peripheral blood. The clonotype comes from a man between 65 and 79 years old with active COVID-19. The V call is TRBV5-4, the J call TRBJ2-7, with D perhaps TRBD1 (6 bases). CDR3 region: CASSLGGQGRYEQYF. The CDR3 coding sequence is TGTGCCAGCAGCTTAGGTGGGCAGGGGCGCTACGAGCAGTACTTC.